A selection of T cell receptor beta chains follows, all from one sample in a study of T cell repertoires in cytomegalovirus infection. Via MiXCR, TCRdb re-called the reads, giving one row per CDR3 protein. The sample consists of 100,000 to 150,000 distinct CDR3 sequences, approximately 8.8% of them appearing once. The sequencing sample was made of PBMCs. All receptors derive from a human donor in good health (CMV status not recorded). Some clones in this sample may be carry-over from other donors' samples. CDR3s include the opening cysteine and the closing phenylalanine or tryptophan. The D gene is left open where the match is weak. Clone size is not always given. Where it is, it says once, few, many or a class for expanded clones.

CASSLSDSGDSYEQYF	TGCGCCAGCAGCTTATCGGACAGTGGGGACTCCTACGAGCAGTACTTC	TRBJ2-7	-	TRBV5-1	-
CASSQEVDRYNEQFF	TGTGCCAGCAGCCAAGAAGTGGACAGGTACAATGAGCAGTTCTTC	TRBJ2-1	few	TRBV4-2	TRBD1
CASSLEGPSGYTDTQYF	TGTGCCAGCAGCTTAGAAGGGCCTAGCGGATACACAGATACGCAGTATTTT	TRBJ2-3	many	TRBV7-6	TRBD2
CASSLGTGGVTEAFF	TGTGCCAGCAGCCTCGGGACAGGGGGTGTCACTGAAGCTTTCTTT	TRBJ1-1	many	TRBV11-2	TRBD1
CASSFYNQPQHF	TGTGCCAGCAGCTTCTATAATCAGCCCCAGCATTTT	TRBJ1-5	many	TRBV5-6	-
CAWSRDRGNEQYF	TGTGCCTGGAGTCGTGACAGGGGGAACGAGCAGTACTTC	TRBJ2-7	many	TRBV30	TRBD1
CSANSDRDQETQYF	TGCAGTGCTAATTCGGACAGGGACCAAGAGACCCAGTACTTC	TRBJ2-5	few	TRBV20-1	TRBD1
CSVGGAGANVLTF	TGCAGCGTTGGGGGGGCCGGGGCCAACGTCCTGACTTTC	TRBJ2-6	few	TRBV29-1	-
CSVDMGRAEAFF	TGCAGCGTGGATATGGGGAGGGCTGAAGCTTTCTTT	TRBJ1-1	many	TRBV29-1	-
CASSWGGAIYNEQFF	TGTGCCAGCAGCTGGGGGGGGGCTATCTACAATGAGCAGTTCTTC	TRBJ2-1	many	TRBV5-5	-
CASSPRTGTIEAFF	TGTGCCAGCAGTCCACGGACAGGCACCATTGAAGCTTTCTTT	TRBJ1-1	many	TRBV2	TRBD1
CASSPLTGVRDNEQFF	TGTGCCAGCAGCCCCCTAACAGGGGTAAGGGACAATGAGCAGTTCTTC	TRBJ2-1	many	TRBV28	TRBD1
CASSRESLNIQYF	TGTGCCAGTAGTCGGGAGTCACTAAACATTCAGTACTTC	TRBJ2-4	many	TRBV19	-
CASSVTGTGVGNYGYTF	TGTGCCAGCAGCGTGACCGGGACAGGGGTTGGAAACTATGGCTACACCTTC	TRBJ1-2	many	TRBV9	TRBD1
CASSVHDRGLGTEAFF	TGTGCCAGCAGCGTCCATGACAGGGGGCTGGGCACTGAAGCTTTCTTT	TRBJ1-1	large	TRBV7-9	TRBD1
CASSSLAGSYEQYF	TGTGCCAGCAGCTCACTAGCGGGGAGCTACGAGCAGTACTTC	TRBJ2-7	many	TRBV7-2	TRBD2
CATSDSSYEQYF	TGTGCCACCTCAGACAGCTCCTACGAGCAGTACTTC	TRBJ2-7	few	TRBV15	-
CAGRENTEAFF	TGTGCTGGCAGGGAGAACACTGAAGCTTTCTTT	TRBJ1-1	-	TRBV2	-
CSARAGTSGLNNEQFF	TGCAGTGCTAGAGCCGGGACTAGCGGGCTTAACAATGAGCAGTTCTTC	TRBJ2-1	-	TRBV20-1	TRBD2
CASTPLTPRGGAEAFF	TGTGCCAGCACACCGCTCACACCCCGGGGCGGGGCTGAAGCTTTCTTT	TRBJ1-1	many	TRBV19	-
CSAKRGGADTQYF	TGCAGTGCCAAGCGGGGGGGCGCAGATACGCAGTATTTT	TRBJ2-3	-	TRBV20-1	TRBD2
CASGFFQGADSPLHF	TGTGCTAGTGGTTTTTTCCAGGGGGCAGATTCACCCCTCCACTTT	TRBJ1-6	many	TRBV12-5	TRBD1
CSARGVMRGFLNEQFF	TGCAGTGCTAGGGGCGTGATGCGGGGGTTCCTCAATGAGCAGTTCTTC	TRBJ2-1	-	TRBV20-1	TRBD2
CASSWALGGNYGYTF	TGTGCCAGCAGTTGGGCACTGGGCGGAAACTATGGCTACACCTTC	TRBJ1-2	many	TRBV6-5	-
CASSERDPGFYNEKLFF	TGTGCCAGCAGTGAAAGGGACCCAGGGTTCTATAATGAAAAACTGTTTTTT	TRBJ1-4	many	TRBV25-1	-
CASSELGPKPQHF	TGTGCCAGCAGTGAATTGGGTCCAAAACCCCAGCATTTT	TRBJ1-5	-	TRBV2	-
CSAPGTGGFGRTDTQYF	TGCAGTGCGCCTGGGACAGGGGGTTTTGGTCGGACAGATACGCAGTATTTT	TRBJ2-3	many	TRBV20-1	TRBD1
CASSGLGLYGYTF	TGTGCCAGCAGTGGGTTAGGACTCTATGGCTACACCTTC	TRBJ1-2	many	TRBV25-1	-